A single sample is the source of the 30 T cell receptor beta chains below, sequenced in a study of T cell repertoires in cytomegalovirus infection. TCRdb re-analysed the reads in MiXCR, keeping a single row per CDR3 protein. Here the sample spans around 310,000 distinct CDR3 sequences, approximately 32% being singletons. Antigens of these TCRs are unknown. Sequencing used cultured PBMCs, obtained from culture after CMV antigen stimulation. The receptors were sampled from a human donor in good health (CMV status not recorded). Some clones in this sample may be carry-over from other donors' samples.

This clonotype has more than one count but fewer than ten. The gene calls are TRBV18 and TRBJ1-4; TRBD1 is a possible D gene (5 bases). Germline CDR1 is KGHSH and CDR2 is LQKENI. The V and J ends lost 5 bases and 5 bases respectively, with 12 bases between them. The length of the CDR3 is 14 residues. The CDR3 DNA reads TGTGCCAGCTCAAACAGGCTACTAAATGAAAAACTGTTTTTT. This codes for CASSNRLLNEKLFF. Full variable domain (outside the CDR3, taken from reference TRBV18 and TRBJ1-4): NAGVMQNPRHLVRRRGQEARLRCSPMKGHSHVYWYRQLPEEGLKFMVYLQKENIIDESGMPKERFSAEFPKEGPSILRIQQVVRGDSAAYFCASSNRLLNEKLFFGSGTQLSVL.

This clonotype turned up a few times. J is TRBJ1-4 and V is TRBV14; D ambiguous. CDR1 SGHDN and CDR2 FVKESK come from the germline V gene. Trimming took off 4 bases at V and 6 bases at J, with 18 bases between the two ends. CDR3 length equals 16 residues. The CDR3 is CASSRLGDEAYEKLFF. The CDR3 DNA is TGTGCCAGCAGCCGCCTAGGAGACGAAGCGTATGAAAAACTGTTTTTT.

Here the CDR3 reads CASSVSVTGVGNIQYF. DNA for the CDR3: TGTGCCAGCAGCGTATCGGTAACGGGAGTTGGAAACATTCAGTACTTC. The chain uses TRBV9 and TRBJ2-4; maybe TRBD2 (6 bases). V lost 1 base to trimming and J lost 6 bases, with 17 bases between them. CDR3 length: 16 amino acids. From germline, CDR1 is SGDLS and CDR2 YYNGEE.

The sample holds a few counts of this clonotype. The chain carries TRBV5-1 and TRBJ2-4; D call uncertain. This CDR3 comprises 15 residues. Between the trimmed V and J ends, which lost 3 bases and 5 bases, there was a span of 15 bases. Germline V CDR1 and CDR2: SGHRS, YFSETQ. In nucleotides, the CDR3 is TGCGCCAGCAGCTCCCGGACCTTCTCGGAAAACATTCAGTACTTC. Its translation is CASSSRTFSENIQYF.

In this sample, this clonotype turned up a few times. The chain uses TRBV7-3 and TRBJ2-3; possible D gene TRBD2, 5 bases. Looked up from germline, CDR1 is SGHTA and CDR2 is FQGTGA. V was shortened by 0 bases and J by 1 base, with 8 bases between the two germline ends. The CDR3 covers 15 residues. The CDR3 loop is CASSLTGSRTDTQYF. In nucleotides, the CDR3 is TGTGCCAGCAGCTTAACGGGGAGTCGCACAGATACGCAGTATTTT.

Many counts were recorded for this clonotype. The V gene is TRBV7-6, the J gene TRBJ2-7; D is ambiguous. The CDR3 length is 13 residues. Trimming shortened V by 2 bases and J by 7 bases, and 12 bases separated the two germline ends. The germline CDR1 and CDR2 sequences are SGHVS and FNYEAQ. The CDR3 reads CASSLTLRSEQYF. CDR3 coding DNA: TGTGCCAGCAGCTTAACCCTACGGAGTGAGCAGTACTTC.

This rearrangement joins TRBV7-3 to TRBJ2-1; perhaps TRBD2 as D (6 bases). CDR1 is SGHTA and CDR2 is FQGTGA in the germline V gene. The CDR3 has 16 amino acids. Trimming took off 6 bases at V and 0 bases at J, with 15 bases between the two ends. The CDR3 DNA sequence: TGTGCCAGCAGTCAAGCGGGCGACCCCTCCTACAATGAGCAGTTCTTC. Translation gives CASSQAGDPSYNEQFF.

This clonotype was seen at least ten times. The rearrangement uses TRBV11-1 and TRBJ1-2; weak D call: TRBD1 (5 bases). In germline, CDR1 is SGHAT, CDR2 FQDESV (reference sequence). The CDR3 sequence is 12 residues long. V lost 3 bases, J lost 6 bases, and 8 bases lay in between. CDR3 bases: TGTGCCAGCAGCTTCCCGGGACATGGCTACACCTTC. Amino acid sequence: CASSFPGHGYTF.

This clonotype was found a few times. V is TRBV6-1 and J is TRBJ1-2; TRBD1 matches 7 bases. Germline CDR1 MNHNS, CDR2 SASEGT. The junction had 13 bases not matched to a gene; V was cut back by 4 bases and J by 8 bases. The length of the CDR3 is 15 residues. The CDR3 nucleotides read TGTGCCAGCAGTGTAGCGGACAGGTCTATGAGCGGCTACACCTTC. The encoded protein is CASSVADRSMSGYTF.

The chain uses TRBV5-1 and TRBJ2-1; 8 bases match TRBD2. This CDR3 contains 14 residues. From germline, CDR1 is SGHRS and CDR2 YFSETQ. Trimming removed 2 bases from V and 8 bases from J; junction bases left unmatched: 6. The CDR3 coding sequence is TGCGCCAGCAGCTTTGAAGCGGGAGCCCATGAGCAGTTCTTC. Protein product: CASSFEAGAHEQFF.

The V and J genes are TRBV7-9 and TRBJ2-5, with D tentatively TRBD1 or TRBD2 (5 bases each). V shed 1 base and J shed 2 bases, with 23 bases lying between them. The CDR3 runs to 19 residues. Germline V gene sequence: CDR1 SEHNR, CDR2 FQNEAQ (reference sequence). In DNA form, the CDR3 reads TGTGCCAGCAGCTTAGGGATGGAGATGTGGGGGAGTGAACAAGAGACCCAGTACTTC. Amino acids: CASSLGMEMWGSEQETQYF.

The V call is TRBV12-3 or TRBV12-4, the J call TRBJ1-5; D not certain. With 0 bases removed from V and 3 bases from J, the gap between germline ends came to 6 bases. The CDR3 consists of 14 residues. The CDR3 DNA reads TGTGCCAGCAGTTTAGCAGGGATCAATCAGCCCCAGCATTTT. The encoded protein is CASSLAGINQPQHF.

The chain combines TRBV7-2 with TRBJ1-2; TRBD1 might be the D (5 bases). V gave up 6 bases and J gave up 6 bases, with 17 bases separating them. The germline CDR1 and CDR2 sequences are SGHTA and FQGNSA. This CDR3 has 14 residues. CDR3 nucleotides: TGTGCCAGCAGGCTTTCGAGAGCGGGGGATGGCTACACCTTC. Its translation: CASRLSRAGDGYTF.

There are many counts of this clonotype. V is TRBV7-2 and J is TRBJ2-3; D uncertain. CDR1 SGHTA and CDR2 FQGNSA come from the germline V gene. CDR3 length: 14 residues. Trimming shortened V by 3 bases and J by 3 bases, and 10 bases separated the two germline ends. CDR3 coding DNA: TGTGCCAGCAGCTTCGGCGTTGGGACAGATACGCAGTATTTT. This translates into CASSFGVGTDTQYF.

This clonotype has only a few counts. The chain employs TRBV7-9 and TRBJ2-7; TRBD1 aligns across 7 bases. CDR3 size: 16 residues. CDR1 and CDR2 (germline): SEHNR, FQNEAQ (reference sequence). Losses at the gene ends were 1 base for V and 2 bases for J; bases not matched to a gene: 8. CDR3 in DNA: TGTGCCAGCAGCTTAGTGTTAGGGACAGAGACCTACGAGCAGTACTTC. Protein product: CASSLVLGTETYEQYF.

This clonotype was seen only a few times. The CDR3 is CASSMTGGRYGYTF. In DNA form, the CDR3 reads TGTGCCAGCAGTATGACAGGGGGGAGATATGGCTACACCTTC. The chain links TRBV12-3 or TRBV12-4 to TRBJ1-2; 9 positions match TRBD1. J lost 5 bases, V lost 5 bases, and 6 bases had no gene match. This CDR3 region has 14 residues.

The table lists this clonotype with a few counts. J is TRBJ1-6 and V is TRBV18; D is ambiguous. CDR1 is KGHSH and CDR2 is LQKENI in the germline V gene. The CDR3 totals 16 residues. The V and J ends lost 4 bases and 9 bases respectively, with 19 bases between them. Here the CDR3 reads CASSLTAFETPSPLHF. Written as DNA, the CDR3 is TGTGCCAGCTCACTGACGGCGTTTGAGACTCCTTCACCCCTCCACTTT.

The chain couples TRBV7-3 to TRBJ2-2, with 7 bases identical to TRBD2. With V trimmed by 5 bases and J by 3 bases, 9 bases remained unmatched. This CDR3 region has 16 residues. Germline loops: CDR1 SGHTA, CDR2 FQGTGA. CDR3 amino acids: CASSPVERGHTGELFF. For the CDR3, the DNA is TGTGCCAGCAGCCCGGTGGAGCGGGGACACACCGGGGAGCTGTTTTTT.

This clonotype has a handful of counts. J is TRBJ2-1 and V is TRBV24-1, with D perhaps TRBD1 or TRBD2 (5 bases each). Germline CDR1 and CDR2: KGHDR and SFDVKD. V was clipped by 3 bases and J by 8 bases, with 10 bases between them. CDR3 size: 13 residues. CDR3 DNA: TGTGCCACCAGTGATGGGGGAGTGTATGAGCAGTTCTTC. Amino acids: CATSDGGVYEQFF.

The rearrangement uses TRBV10-2 and TRBJ1-1; D gene unclear. The CDR3 sequence is 13 residues long. The V gene's germline CDR1 is WSHSY and CDR2 SAAADI. V was pared by 2 bases and J by 1 base, with 5 bases between. CDR3 amino acids: CASSEAENTEAFF. The CDR3 DNA follows: TGCGCCAGCAGTGAGGCGGAGAACACTGAAGCTTTCTTT.

The J gene is TRBJ2-1, the V gene TRBV27; 8 nucleotides match TRBD2. From germline, CDR1 is MNHEY and CDR2 SMNVEV (reference sequence). CDR3 length equals 12 residues. Trimming at V came to 6 bases and at J to 6 bases, leaving 1 base not matched to a gene. CDR3 sequence reads: CASSGRVNEQFF. Written as DNA, the CDR3 is TGTGCCAGCAGCGGGAGGGTCAATGAGCAGTTCTTC.

This clonotype was detected many times. V gene TRBV7-8 combines with J gene TRBJ1-4; tentative D call: TRBD1 (5 bases). The CDR3 covers 16 residues. V was clipped by 5 bases and J by 0 bases, with 13 bases between them. From germline, CDR1 is SGHVS and CDR2 FQNEAQ. This chain's CDR3 is CASSLERQSTNEKLFF. DNA for the CDR3: TGTGCCAGCAGCCTCGAACGACAGTCAACTAATGAAAAACTGTTTTTT.

This clonotype was counted many times. The chain recombines TRBV6-1 with TRBJ2-3, with 9 bases fitting TRBD2. Losses at the gene ends were 5 bases for V and 6 bases for J; bases not matched to a gene: 9. CDR1 is MNHNS and CDR2 is SASEGT in the germline V gene. The CDR3 is 15 amino acids. CDR3 loop: CASSFSGGNRDTQYF. CDR3 DNA: TGTGCCAGCAGTTTCAGCGGGGGGAACCGGGATACGCAGTATTTT.

The rearrangement joins TRBV7-3 to TRBJ1-1, with no clear D. Germline CDR1 is SGHTA and CDR2 is FQGTGA. Deletions cut 6 bases from V and 5 bases from J, with 19 bases between. This CDR3 region has 15 residues. The CDR3 sequence: CASSPGRADRTEAFF. The CDR3 DNA is TGTGCCAGCAGTCCTGGTAGGGCGGATAGGACTGAAGCTTTCTTT. Full variable domain (outside the CDR3, taken from reference TRBV7-3 and TRBJ1-1): GAGVSQTPSNKVTEKGKYVELRCDPISGHTALYWYRQSLGQGPEFLIYFQGTGAADDSGLPNDRFFAVRPEGSVSTLKIQRTERGDSAVYLCASSPGRADRTEAFFGQGTRLTVV.

The sample holds one count of this clonotype. The chain carries TRBV19 and TRBJ2-7; TRBD2 aligns across 12 bases. Germline CDR1 LNHDA, CDR2 SQIVND (reference sequence). This CDR3 has 17 residues. After removal of 3 bases from V and 2 bases from J, the junction contained 8 bases not matched to a gene. This CDR3 is CASSIRTSGRLPYEQYF. The CDR3 coding sequence is TGTGCCAGTAGTATTCGTACTAGCGGGAGGCTTCCCTACGAGCAGTACTTC.

V is TRBV2 and J is TRBJ1-3; a weak D match, TRBD1 (5 bases). Germline V lookup: CDR1 SNHLY, CDR2 FYNNEI. V was cut by 2 bases and J by 3 bases, with 17 bases left in between. CDR3 length: 17 residues. The CDR3 loop is CASSEYGHPSYGNTIYF. CDR3 nucleotide sequence: TGTGCCAGCAGTGAATACGGACACCCTAGCTATGGAAACACCATATATTTT.

The chain carries TRBV4-2 and TRBJ1-2; 9 bases fit TRBD1. J lost 7 bases, V lost 2 bases, and 14 bases had no gene match. Germline CDR1 and CDR2: LGHNA and YNFKEQ. The length of the CDR3 is 17 residues. The DNA for the CDR3 is TGTGCCAGCAGCCAAATCCGGGACAGGGAACTTGTCTCTGGCTACACCTTC. Translation gives CASSQIRDRELVSGYTF.

This clonotype was seen a few times. The chain is built from TRBV6-6 and TRBJ1-1; 7 bases map to TRBD1. CDR1 and CDR2 from the germline V gene are MNHNY and SVGAGI (reference sequence). The CDR3 is made up of 15 amino acids. Losses at the gene ends were 2 bases for V and 6 bases for J; bases not matched to a gene: 9. As DNA, the CDR3 is TGTGCCAGCAGTTACGGGGTCAGGGGGAGGCCTGAAGCTTTCTTT. Translated: CASSYGVRGRPEAFF.

J is TRBJ2-2 and V is TRBV7-2; 7 bases are shared with TRBD1. The trim removed 5 bases at V and 7 bases at J, leaving 10 bases unmatched. The length of the CDR3 is 15 residues. Per germline, CDR1 SGHTA and CDR2 FQGNSA. The CDR3: CASSVTTGSLGELFF. CDR3 coding DNA: TGTGCCAGCAGCGTGACGACAGGGTCCCTCGGGGAGCTGTTTTTT.

Written as DNA, the CDR3 is TGTGCCAGTAGGCCAGGGATCCGGGGAGGAGGAAACACCATATATTTT. Translating gives CASRPGIRGGGNTIYF. The V gene is TRBV19, the J gene TRBJ1-3; possible D gene TRBD1, 5 bases. Germline CDR1 LNHDA, CDR2 SQIVND (reference sequence). The CDR3 consists of 16 residues. V shed 6 bases and J shed 4 bases, with 19 bases lying between them.